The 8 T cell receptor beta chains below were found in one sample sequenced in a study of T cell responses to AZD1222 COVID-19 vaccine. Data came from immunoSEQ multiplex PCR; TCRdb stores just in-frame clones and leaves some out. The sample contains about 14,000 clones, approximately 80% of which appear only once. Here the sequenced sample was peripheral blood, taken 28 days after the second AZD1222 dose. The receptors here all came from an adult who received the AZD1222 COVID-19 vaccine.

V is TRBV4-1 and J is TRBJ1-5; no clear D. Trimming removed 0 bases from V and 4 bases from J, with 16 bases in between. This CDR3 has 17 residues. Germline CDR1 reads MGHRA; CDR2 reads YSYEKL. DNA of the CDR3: TGCGCCAGCAGCCAAGACTTCCCGGCCGCTAGAAATCAGCCCCAGCATTTT. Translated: CASSQDFPAARNQPQHF.

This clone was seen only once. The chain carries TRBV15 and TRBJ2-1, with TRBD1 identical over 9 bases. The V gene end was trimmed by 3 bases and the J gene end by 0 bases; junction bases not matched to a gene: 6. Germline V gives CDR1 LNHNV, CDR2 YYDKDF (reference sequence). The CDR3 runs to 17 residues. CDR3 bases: TGTGCCACCAGCAGGCCCGACAGGGGGAGCTCCTACAATGAGCAGTTCTTC. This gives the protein CATSRPDRGSSYNEQFF. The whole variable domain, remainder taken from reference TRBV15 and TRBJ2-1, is DAMVIQNPRYQVTQFGKPVTLSCSQTLNHNVMYWYQQKSSQAPKLLFHYYDKDFNNEADTPDNFQSRRPNTSFCFLDIRSPGLGDTAMYLCATSRPDRGSSYNEQFFGPGTRLTVL.

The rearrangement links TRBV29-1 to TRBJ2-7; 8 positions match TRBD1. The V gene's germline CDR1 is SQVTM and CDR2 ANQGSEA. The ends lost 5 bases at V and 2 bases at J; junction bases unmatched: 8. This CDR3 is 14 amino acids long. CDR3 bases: TGCAGCGTTTGGGGGCAGGGGGCGGCCTACGAGCAGTACTTC. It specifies CSVWGQGAAYEQYF.

CDR3 in DNA: TGCGCCAGCAGCTTGAACGGGGATCAGCCCCAGCATTTT. Its translation: CASSLNGDQPQHF. The rearrangement links TRBV5-1 to TRBJ1-5, with D unresolved. Germline-derived CDR1 and CDR2 are SGHRS and YFSETQ. Trimming cost V 1 base and J 5 bases, with 7 bases left between them. CDR3 length equals 13 residues.

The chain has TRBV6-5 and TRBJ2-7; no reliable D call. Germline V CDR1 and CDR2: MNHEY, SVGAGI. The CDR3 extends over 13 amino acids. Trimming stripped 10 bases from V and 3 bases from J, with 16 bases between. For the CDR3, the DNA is TGTGCCATTCTTGGCGGTGGTAGCTACGAGCAGTACTTC. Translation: CAILGGGSYEQYF.

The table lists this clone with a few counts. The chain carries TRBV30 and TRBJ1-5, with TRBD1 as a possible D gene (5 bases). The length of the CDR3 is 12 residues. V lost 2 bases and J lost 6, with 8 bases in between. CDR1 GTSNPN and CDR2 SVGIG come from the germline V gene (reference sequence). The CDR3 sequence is CAWSRGTQPQHF. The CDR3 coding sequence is TGTGCCTGGAGTAGAGGGACTCAGCCCCAGCATTTT.

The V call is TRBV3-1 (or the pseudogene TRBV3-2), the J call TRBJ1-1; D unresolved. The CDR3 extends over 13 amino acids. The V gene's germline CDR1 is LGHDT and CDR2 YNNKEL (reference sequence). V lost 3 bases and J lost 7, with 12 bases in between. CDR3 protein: CASSHRGAREAFF. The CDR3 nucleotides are TGTGCCAGCAGCCACAGAGGAGCTCGTGAAGCTTTCTTT.

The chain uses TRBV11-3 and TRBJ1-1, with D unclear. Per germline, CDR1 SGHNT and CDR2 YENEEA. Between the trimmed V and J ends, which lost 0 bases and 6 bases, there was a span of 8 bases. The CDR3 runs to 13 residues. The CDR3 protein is CASSLESTAEAFF. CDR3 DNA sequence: TGTGCCAGCAGCTTAGAATCTACGGCTGAAGCTTTCTTT.